These T cell receptor beta chains were read from a single sample in a study of blood T cell repertoires in COVID-19. Method: immunoSEQ multiplex PCR; TCRdb's copy keeps in-frame clones and lacks some. Seen here are about 160,000 clones, approximately 82% observed once, and the top ten hold 22%. Sequenced material: peripheral blood. The origin of the receptors is a woman over 75 with acute or convalescent COVID-19. The CDR3 runs from the conserved cysteine through the conserved F or W. The D gene is left open where the match is weak.

>TRBV28|TRBJ2-7|-
CASGSPIRIYEQYF
>TRBV4-1|TRBJ1-6|-
CASSQQWAGDSPLHF
>TRBV27|TRBJ2-7|-
CASSLSARLTYEQYF
>TRBV5-1|TRBJ2-3|-
CASSGLLTDTQYF
>TRBV7-2|TRBJ1-1|-
CASSWVAAEAFF
>TRBV7-6|TRBJ1-1|-
CASNPGMNTEAFF
>TRBV10-3|TRBJ1-1|-
CAIRNLVNTEAFF
>TRBV5-6|TRBJ2-3|TRBD1
CASSNTGTGGADTQYF
>TRBV7-6|TRBJ1-1|-
CASSPRQGINTEAFF
>TRBV27|TRBJ2-1|TRBD2
CASSPLGLAGVGNEQFF
>TRBV5-4|TRBJ2-7|-
CASGLGSNRGEQYF
>TRBV19|TRBJ2-1|TRBD2
CASSISGNTYNEQFF
>TRBV7-8|TRBJ2-7|TRBD2
CASNPAGGGYEQYF
>TRBV3-1/TRBV3-2|TRBJ2-1|TRBD2
CASSQGTSGREFF
>TRBV30|TRBJ1-1|-
CAWSVQYTEAFF
>TRBV7-9|TRBJ1-1|-
CASSLGMNTEAFF
>TRBV11-2|TRBJ2-1|TRBD2
CASSHLASGRYNEQFF
>TRBV5-6|TRBJ1-1|TRBD1
CASSHTDRGGKAFF
>TRBV6-6|TRBJ2-2|-
CASSYRQGGTGELFF
>TRBV5-1|TRBJ2-5|TRBD2
CASSSLAGGGETQYF
>TRBV7-8|TRBJ1-1|-
CASSLEYAGVGTEAFF
>TRBV5-4|TRBJ1-2|TRBD1
CASSPRQGGNYGYTF
>TRBV14|TRBJ2-3|-
CASSQDTKRTTDTQYF
>TRBV9|TRBJ2-7|-
CASSPRTSYVRENEQYF
>TRBV5-1|TRBJ2-6|-
CASSTGGANVLTF
>TRBV19|TRBJ1-1|-
CASSIQGKNTEAFF
>TRBV7-9|TRBJ1-6|TRBD1
CASSLTGTGDSPLHF
>TRBV3-1/TRBV3-2|TRBJ1-6|-
CASSPLSGDSPLHF
>TRBV9|TRBJ2-2|TRBD2
CASSAEGLAGPTGELFF
>TRBV5-1|TRBJ2-2|-
CASSLDRTNTGELFF
>TRBV7-9|TRBJ2-1|-
CASTGGFSYNEQFF
>TRBV12-5|TRBJ1-1|-
CASGLVIRVGRNTEAFF
>TRBV29-1|TRBJ1-2|-
CSVEDRPGGYGYTF
>TRBV11-2|TRBJ2-3|TRBD2
CASSFGGKTDTQYF
>TRBV5-8|TRBJ1-5|-
CASSFYNQPQHF
>TRBV18|TRBJ2-1|-
CASSSQRVSSYNEQFF
>TRBV5-4|TRBJ2-7|-
CASSPSPGKGSYEQYF
>TRBV28|TRBJ2-7|-
CASSLQGSGAKPLFYEQYF
>TRBV6-2/TRBV6-3|TRBJ1-2|TRBD1
CASSGQVPNYGYTF
>TRBV5-1|TRBJ2-7|-
CASSLASGYEQYF
>TRBV5-1|TRBJ2-5|-
CASSLGSEETQYF
>TRBV29-1|TRBJ1-2|-
CSVPAGHDYTF
>TRBV18|TRBJ1-6|TRBD1
CASSPLRDSINSPLHF
>TRBV19|TRBJ2-1|-
CASSGVGYEQFF
>TRBV25-1|TRBJ1-2|-
CASEDRYYGYTF
>TRBV18|TRBJ2-3|TRBD1
CASSPWTGLTDTQYF
>TRBV5-1|TRBJ2-1|TRBD2
CASASGSINEQFF
>TRBV2|TRBJ2-1|TRBD2
CASTEGRLAGITEQFF
>TRBV7-9|TRBJ1-2|TRBD1
CASSLAGQGARGYTF
>TRBV30|TRBJ1-3|TRBD1
CAWAPGTGLSGNTIYF
>TRBV5-1|TRBJ2-1|-
CASSLIGGGGNEQFF
>TRBV30|TRBJ2-3|-
CAWSVGGTSTQYF
>TRBV2|TRBJ2-7|-
CASSEGRRSYEQYF
>TRBV7-6|TRBJ2-2|TRBD2
CASSEDARREIDGELFF